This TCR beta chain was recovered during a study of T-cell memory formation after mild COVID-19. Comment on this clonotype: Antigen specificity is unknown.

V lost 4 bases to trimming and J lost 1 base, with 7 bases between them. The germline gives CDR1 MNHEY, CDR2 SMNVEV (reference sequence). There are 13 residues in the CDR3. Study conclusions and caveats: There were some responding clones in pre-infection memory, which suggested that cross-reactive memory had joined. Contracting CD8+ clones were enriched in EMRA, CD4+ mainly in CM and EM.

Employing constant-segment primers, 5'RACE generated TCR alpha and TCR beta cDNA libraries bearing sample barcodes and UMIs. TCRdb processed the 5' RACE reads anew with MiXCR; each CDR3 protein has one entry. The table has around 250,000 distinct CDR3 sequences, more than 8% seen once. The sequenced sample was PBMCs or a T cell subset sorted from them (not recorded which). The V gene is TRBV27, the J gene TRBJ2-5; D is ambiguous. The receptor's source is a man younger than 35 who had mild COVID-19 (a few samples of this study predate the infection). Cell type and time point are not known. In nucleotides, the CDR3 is TGTGCCAGCAGTTGGGCACCCCAAGAGACCCAGTACTTC. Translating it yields CASSWAPQETQYF.